This T cell receptor (beta chain) was observed in a study of OX40 agonist ivuxolimab in advanced cancers. Findings and caveats of the study: Compared with others, partial responders at 0.1-3.0 mg/kg displayed clonal expansion among the lowest.

Here immunoSEQ multiplex PCR was the method, and the copy in TCRdb shows in-frame clones only, minus some. There are 60,000 to 80,000 clones in the sample; roughly nine tenths occur only once, and more than 0.4% lies in the top ten. A word on this clone: Its antigen is not known.

The V end lost 4 bases, the J end lost 1 base, and 10 bases lay between the germline ends. The CDR3 has 14 residues. Germline CDR1 reads MNHNS; CDR2 reads SASEGT. The chain couples TRBV6-1 to TRBJ2-5; D uncertain. This receptor was obtained from an adult with an advanced solid tumor such as melanoma, head and neck, liver or kidney cancer. Here the sequenced sample was CD4+ or CD8+ T cells sorted from blood, taken in a trial of the OX40 agonist ivuxolimab. The CDR3 DNA follows: TGTGCCAGCAGTGTTGGTCTCCTCCAAGAGACCCAGTACTTC. Protein: CASSVGLLQETQYF.